This T cell receptor beta chain was recorded in a study of cytomegalovirus exposure and HLA in healthy donors. The PCR had 60 Vbeta and 13 Jbeta primers. The table came from immunoSEQ multiplex PCR; TCRdb's copy has only in-frame clones and leaves some out. Of fewer than 200,000 clones in the sample, about 75% were seen once. CDR3 length: 15 amino acids. The V end lost 8 bases, the J end lost 2 bases, and 15 bases lay between the germline ends. Germline V lookup: CDR1 MNHEY, CDR2 SMNVEV (reference sequence). This TCR was recovered from a woman aged 50 to 60 in good health and CMV-seropositive. V usage is TRBV27 and J usage is TRBJ2-2, with D perhaps matching TRBD1 (6 bases). The sequenced sample was PBMCs. CDR3 in amino acids: CASHPRGSNTGELFF. The CDR3 DNA reads as TGTGCCAGCCACCCGAGGGGGTCCAACACCGGGGAGCTGTTTTTT.